This T cell receptor beta chain appears in the sequencing data of a study of T-cell reconstitution after alpha-beta-depleted transplantation in children. V was shortened by 3 bases and J by 4 bases, with 11 bases between the two germline ends. The CDR3 has 13 amino acids. Germline CDR1 and CDR2: SGHRS and YFSETQ. This clonotype was counted many times. A library of TCRbeta sequences, prepared with unique molecular identifiers, was generated. TCRdb passed the PCR reads through MiXCR, listing each CDR3 protein once. The sample lists under 400,000 distinct CDR3 sequences; around 25% were seen once. The source was PBMCs, mostly from graft donor cells, collected 180 days after TCRalphabeta/CD19-depleted stem cell transplant. V gene TRBV5-1 combines with J gene TRBJ2-7; D gene unclear. The receptor was derived from a male patient between 10 and 17 years old who had a stem cell transplant for acute lymphoblastic leukemia, so the T cells may come from the graft donor. CDR3 amino acids: CASSSRLDYEQYF. The CDR3 DNA follows: TGCGCCAGCAGCTCCCGGCTCGATTACGAGCAGTACTTC.